Below, 25 T cell receptor beta chains from the same sample are listed, as sequenced in a study of T cells in Graves' hyperthyroidism and ophthalmopathy. Amplification of TCR beta CDR3 regions used RNA as the template. RT-PCR in the first round (using the HTBI primer set) targeted the TCR CDR3. TCRdb redid the calling of the multiplex PCR reads with MiXCR, one entry per CDR3 protein. The table lists approximately 710,000 distinct CDR3 sequences, roughly 17% of them singletons, with about a sixth in the top ten. Sequenced material: blood. The receptor set was obtained from a man in his fifties or sixties with Graves' hyperthyroidism.

This clonotype appeared many times. The J gene is TRBJ2-2, the V gene TRBV7-3; either TRBD1 or TRBD2 may supply D (7 bases each). V gave up 7 bases and J gave up 6 bases, with 15 bases separating them. The CDR3 length is 14 residues. The germline V gene encodes CDR1 SGHTA and CDR2 FQGTGA. CDR3 sequence: CASTPTGRAGELFF. In DNA, the CDR3 is TGTGCCAGCACCCCGACAGGGAGGGCCGGGGAGCTGTTTTTT.

This clonotype was picked up many times. This chain links TRBV28 with TRBJ1-2; D uncertain. This CDR3 region has 11 residues. The V and J ends lost 3 bases and 6 bases respectively, with 5 bases between them. The V gene's germline CDR1 is MDHEN and CDR2 SYDVKM. The CDR3 region has the DNA TGTGCCAGCAGTTTGAGGGATGGCTACACCTTC. Protein product: CASSLRDGYTF.

In this sample, this clonotype turned up a few times. The chain recombines TRBV14 with TRBJ1-2; D possibly corresponds to TRBD1 (5 bases). V was shortened by 0 bases and J by 6 bases, with 14 bases between the two germline ends. Germline CDR1 reads SGHDN; CDR2 reads FVKESK. CDR3 length: 15 amino acids. The CDR3 bases are TGTGCCAGCAGCCAAGATCGAAGAGGGGAGAATGGCTACACCTTC. It encodes CASSQDRRGENGYTF.

The table lists this clonotype with many counts. The rearrangement links TRBV12-3 or TRBV12-4 to TRBJ1-1, with 8 bases fitting TRBD1. CDR3 length: 16 amino acids. Unmatched junction bases numbered 10, after V lost 5 bases and J lost 2 bases. In DNA, the CDR3 is TGTGCCAGCAGTCATGGGACAGGCAGAGGCAACACTGAAGCTTTCTTT. Translation gives CASSHGTGRGNTEAFF.

The sample holds a few counts of this clonotype. This rearrangement joins TRBV2 to TRBJ1-1; maybe TRBD1 (5 bases). V lost 8 bases and J 0 bases, leaving 13 bases between the germline ends. The CDR3 runs to 14 residues. Germline V gene sequence: CDR1 SNHLY, CDR2 FYNNEI. CDR3 region: CASEWDSMNTEAFF. CDR3 coding DNA: TGTGCCAGCGAATGGGACTCAATGAACACTGAAGCTTTCTTT.

This clonotype was seen a handful of times. The chain uses TRBV29-1 and TRBJ2-1, with D uncertain. This CDR3 is built from 12 residues. Germline CDR1 and CDR2: SQVTM and ANQGSEA. Trimming removed 4 bases at V and 3 bases at J, with 7 bases between. CDR3 loop: CSVGDGYNEQFF. The CDR3 DNA is TGCAGCGTTGGAGACGGCTACAATGAGCAGTTCTTC.

This clonotype was detected only a few times. The V call is TRBV20-1, the J call TRBJ1-2; 8 nucleotides line up with TRBD1. This CDR3 is built from 14 residues. The germline V gene encodes CDR1 DFQATT and CDR2 SNEGSKA (reference sequence). The V segment lost 1 base and the J segment 4 bases; nucleotides outside the gene matches: 5. The CDR3 here is CSARVLGTGYGYTF. The DNA for the CDR3 is TGCAGTGCTAGAGTTCTCGGGACAGGCTATGGCTACACCTTC.

This clonotype was counted between two and nine times. This chain connects TRBV7-9 to TRBJ2-5, with D possibly matching TRBD1 (5 bases). Germline V lookup: CDR1 SEHNR, CDR2 FQNEAQ (reference sequence). The CDR3 covers 16 residues. The ends were cut back, 5 bases at V and 1 base at J, with 17 bases in the middle. CDR3 in amino acids: CASSPRATAAQETQYF. CDR3 DNA sequence: TGTGCCAGCAGCCCCAGGGCTACAGCCGCCCAAGAGACCCAGTACTTC.

This clonotype was counted ten times or more. The rearrangement uses TRBV7-9 and TRBJ1-5, with D hard to call. Germline CDR1 reads SEHNR; CDR2 reads FQNEAQ (reference sequence). The V gene lost 1 base and the J gene lost 5 bases, with 3 bases spanning the gap. This CDR3 has 12 residues. For the CDR3, the DNA is TGTGCCAGCAGCTTAGAGGATCAGCCCCAGCATTTT. It translates to CASSLEDQPQHF.

The chain employs TRBV7-2 and TRBJ2-3; 11 positions match TRBD2. CDR3 length: 16 amino acids. Germline CDR1 reads SGHTA; CDR2 reads FQGNSA. Trimming removed 2 bases from V and 6 bases from J; junction bases left unmatched: 7. Here the CDR3 DNA reads TGTGCCAGCAGCTTAACTAGCGGGAGATCATGGGATACGCAGTATTTT. Residues: CASSLTSGRSWDTQYF.

The sample holds a few counts of this clonotype. V usage is TRBV7-2 and J usage is TRBJ2-7; 8 positions agree with TRBD1. V lost 5 bases and J lost 9; bases outside the gene matches: 15. CDR3 length equals 15 residues. Looked up from germline, CDR1 is SGHTA and CDR2 is FQGNSA. CDR3 sequence (DNA): TGTGCCAGCAGCATCCGGACAGGGCACCAAAGCGGGCAGTACTTC. Translating gives CASSIRTGHQSGQYF.

The chain links TRBV19 to TRBJ1-1; 7 bases map to TRBD1. Germline V gene lookup returns CDR1 LNHDA and CDR2 SQIVND (reference sequence). The CDR3 totals 14 residues. V was pared by 3 bases and J by 6 bases, with 7 bases of the junction left unmatched. CDR3 sequence: CASSIETGTAEAFF. The CDR3 DNA is TGTGCCAGTAGTATTGAAACAGGGACAGCTGAAGCTTTCTTT.

The V call is TRBV20-1, the J call TRBJ2-1; D gene ambiguous. Between the trimmed V and J ends, which lost 2 bases and 8 bases, there was a span of 13 bases. The CDR3 covers 13 residues. Germline CDR1 DFQATT, CDR2 SNEGSKA (reference sequence). DNA for the CDR3: TGCAGTGCTAGAAGACCGCAGGTGTATGAGCAGTTCTTC. Protein: CSARRPQVYEQFF.

This clonotype has more than one count but fewer than ten. The chain couples TRBV5-1 to TRBJ2-7; D might be TRBD1 (5 bases). This CDR3 contains 14 residues. Germline V CDR1 and CDR2: SGHRS, YFSETQ. V was cut by 4 bases and J by 0 bases, with 11 bases left in between. The CDR3 loop reads CASSDGHNSYEQYF. CDR3 DNA sequence: TGCGCCAGCAGCGACGGACACAACTCCTACGAGCAGTACTTC.

This clonotype came up a few times. V usage is TRBV13 and J usage is TRBJ2-1; 9 bases agree with TRBD1. This CDR3 comprises 16 residues. V was clipped by 5 bases and J by 0 bases; unmatched bases: 5. CDR1 is PRHDT and CDR2 is FYEKMQ in the germline V gene (reference sequence). The DNA for the CDR3 is TGTGCCAGCAGCCCACAGGGGGCCGGCTCCTACAATGAGCAGTTCTTC. As protein: CASSPQGAGSYNEQFF.

This clonotype was observed a few times. The V gene is TRBV7-9, the J gene TRBJ1-6; D ambiguous. The germline CDR1 and CDR2 sequences are SEHNR and FQNEAQ (reference sequence). This CDR3 contains 12 residues. Trimming shortened V by 5 bases and J by 7 bases, and 6 bases separated the two germline ends. CDR3 sequence reads: CASSLWNSPLHF. The DNA for the CDR3 is TGTGCCAGCAGCCTATGGAATTCACCCCTCCACTTT.

This clonotype was detected only a few times. The CDR3 DNA reads as TGTGCCAGCAGCCAAGATAGGGCTTCTGGCTACACCTTC. Its translation is CASSQDRASGYTF. The chain has TRBV3-1 and TRBJ1-2; no definite D call. V shed 0 bases and J shed 7 bases, with 9 bases lying between them. The V gene's germline CDR1 is LGHDT and CDR2 YNNKEL (reference sequence). The CDR3 runs to 13 residues.

This chain links TRBV4-1 with TRBJ1-6; D may be TRBD1 (5 bases). This CDR3 contains 16 residues. V was clipped by 2 bases and J by 6 bases, with 14 bases between them. Germline CDR1 MGHRA, CDR2 YSYEKL. CDR3 loop: CASSQQMGLGNSPLHF. CDR3 sequence (DNA): TGCGCCAGCAGCCAACAGATGGGGCTTGGTAATTCACCCCTCCACTTT.

This clonotype has a handful of counts. This chain links TRBV7-9 with TRBJ2-7; a weak D match, TRBD2 (6 bases). Trimming shortened V by 1 base and J by 4 bases, and 17 bases separated the two germline ends. Germline CDR1 SEHNR, CDR2 FQNEAQ (reference sequence). The CDR3 extends over 16 amino acids. CDR3 in DNA: TGTGCCAGCAGCTTAGAATCAGGGACTGAGTTATACGAGCAGTACTTC. It yields the protein CASSLESGTELYEQYF.

The CDR3 DNA sequence: TGTGCCAGTAGTATGCCCCGGACGGGATCACCCCTCCACTTT. It is translated as CASSMPRTGSPLHF. The chain uses TRBV19 and TRBJ1-6; no clear D. CDR3 length equals 14 residues. Trimming removed 3 bases at V and 10 bases at J, with 13 bases between. CDR1 is LNHDA, CDR2 SQIVND, per germline (reference sequence).

The sample holds a few counts of this clonotype. The chain links TRBV9 to TRBJ1-2; possible D gene TRBD1, 6 bases. Germline V gene data show CDR1 as SGDLS and CDR2 as YYNGEE. V was trimmed by 3 bases and J by 10 bases, leaving 13 bases between them. This CDR3 is 12 amino acids long. CDR3 DNA: TGTGCCAGCAGCGCGCGGGAGGGGGACTACACCTTC. Its protein product is CASSAREGDYTF.

The chain links TRBV6-1 to TRBJ2-7; D possibly corresponds to TRBD2 (7 bases). V lost 6 bases and J 3 bases, leaving 18 bases between the germline ends. CDR1 is MNHNS, CDR2 SASEGT, per germline. The CDR3 loop spans 15 amino acids. The CDR3 loop is CASRGRGAKIYEQYF. DNA for the CDR3: TGTGCCAGCAGAGGACGGGGGGCGAAAATCTACGAGCAGTACTTC.

This clonotype was counted ten times or more. This sequence joins TRBV5-1 and TRBJ2-2; a possible D gene is TRBD1 (5 bases). The CDR3 is made up of 13 amino acids. CDR1 is SGHRS and CDR2 is YFSETQ in the germline V gene. V was trimmed by 2 bases and J by 6 bases, leaving 8 bases between them. CDR3 sequence: CASSLQVAGELFF. In DNA form, the CDR3 reads TGCGCCAGCAGCTTACAGGTAGCCGGGGAGCTGTTTTTT.

To note about this clonotype: Given a much more abundant clone one base away, this may be a read error. The rearrangement uses TRBV11-2 and TRBJ2-7, with D tentatively TRBD1 or TRBD2 (5 bases each). CDR1 and CDR2 (germline): SGHAT, FQNNGV. The CDR3 is 13 amino acids. This chain's CDR3 is CASSPGPTYEQHF. The DNA for the CDR3 is TGTGCCAGCAGCCCGGGGCCGACATACGAGCAGCACTTC.

This clonotype was found many times. The chain carries TRBV11-2 and TRBJ1-5; maybe TRBD1 (5 bases). Trimming cost V 0 bases and J 1 base, with 7 bases left between them. The CDR3 runs 15 residues. Germline CDR1 SGHAT, CDR2 FQNNGV. CDR3 protein: CASSLEAGSNQPQHF. CDR3 nucleotides: TGTGCCAGCAGCTTAGAAGCAGGGAGCAATCAGCCCCAGCATTTT.